Below, one TCR beta chain is given with its context. Its specificity is not known. The data were obtained in a study of tumor-infiltrating lymphocytes in localized non-small cell lung cancer. Profiled with immunoSEQ multiplex PCR; TCRdb holds only in-frame clones, not every one. The table lists about 12,000 clones, about 66% of them singletons. The study's findings and limits: TCRbeta sequencing showed higher T cell infiltration in tumors than uninvolved lung. Available tissue quantity limited TCR sequencing to a patient subset.

Sequencing was carried out using lung tumor tissue. This clonotype was obtained from a human donor with non-small cell lung cancer.

The CDR3 DNA follows: TGTGCCAGCAGCTTACAGGGGAGGAATGAGCAGTTCTTC. This translates into CASSLQGRNEQFF. The V gene is TRBV7-9, the J gene TRBJ2-1, with D perhaps assigned TRBD1 or TRBD2 (6 bases each). Germline V lookup: CDR1 SEHNR, CDR2 FQNEAQ (reference sequence). The CDR3 loop spans 13 amino acids. Trimming took off 2 bases at V and 7 bases at J, with 9 bases between the two ends.